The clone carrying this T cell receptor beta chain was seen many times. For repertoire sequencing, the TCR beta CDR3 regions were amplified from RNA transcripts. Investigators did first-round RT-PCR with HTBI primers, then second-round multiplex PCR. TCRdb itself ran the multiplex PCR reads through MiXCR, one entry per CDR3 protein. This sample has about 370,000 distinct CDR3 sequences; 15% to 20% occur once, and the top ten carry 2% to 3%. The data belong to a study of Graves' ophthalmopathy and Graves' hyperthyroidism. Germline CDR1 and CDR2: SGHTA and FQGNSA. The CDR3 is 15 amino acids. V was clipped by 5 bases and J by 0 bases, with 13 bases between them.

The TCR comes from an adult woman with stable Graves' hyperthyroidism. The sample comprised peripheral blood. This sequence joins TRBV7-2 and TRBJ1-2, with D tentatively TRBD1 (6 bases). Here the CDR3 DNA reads TGTGCCAGCAGCCCAGGACAGAATCCTAACTATGGCTACACCTTC. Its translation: CASSPGQNPNYGYTF.